The clone carrying this T cell receptor (beta chain) was picked up a small number of times. The antigen remains undetermined. Then a second PCR, running roughly 7 to 11 cycles, was carried out with a sample-barcoded 5' primer and a J-beta primer mix. TCRdb used MiXCR to reprocess the 5' RACE reads, holding one entry per CDR3 protein. This sample has 710,000 or so distinct CDR3 sequences, with about a fifth found just once. These data belong to a study of blood T cells in healthy people across ages. Study results and caveats: Researchers said unsorted PBMCs prevented a conclusive naive versus antigen-experienced comparison.

The people who gave samples were healthy Caucasians from Russia, aged roughly 6 to 90. Trimming left V 3 bases short and J 8 bases short, with 13 bases between. Germline V lookup: CDR1 DFQATT, CDR2 SNEGSKA (reference sequence). This CDR3 is built from 13 residues. The source of this sequence is an older man in good health. V is TRBV20-1 and J is TRBJ2-2; D assignment may be TRBD1 or TRBD2 (6 bases each). The sample comprised blood. In nucleotides, the CDR3 is TGCAGTGCTAGTTTGGGGGGCGTGGGGGAGCTGTTTTTT. Residues: CSASLGGVGELFF.